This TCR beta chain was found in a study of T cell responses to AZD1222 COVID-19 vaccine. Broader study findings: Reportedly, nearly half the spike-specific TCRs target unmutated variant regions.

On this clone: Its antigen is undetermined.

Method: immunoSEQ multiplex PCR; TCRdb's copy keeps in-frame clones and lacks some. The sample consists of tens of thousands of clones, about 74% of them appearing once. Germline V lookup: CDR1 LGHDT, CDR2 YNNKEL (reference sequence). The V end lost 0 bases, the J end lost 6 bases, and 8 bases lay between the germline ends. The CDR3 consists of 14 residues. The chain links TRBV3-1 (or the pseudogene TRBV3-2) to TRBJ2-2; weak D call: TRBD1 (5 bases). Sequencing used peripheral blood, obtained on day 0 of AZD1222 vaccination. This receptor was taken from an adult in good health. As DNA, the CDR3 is TGTGCCAGCAGCCAAGATCCAGGGCCCGGGGAGCTGTTTTTT. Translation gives CASSQDPGPGELFF.